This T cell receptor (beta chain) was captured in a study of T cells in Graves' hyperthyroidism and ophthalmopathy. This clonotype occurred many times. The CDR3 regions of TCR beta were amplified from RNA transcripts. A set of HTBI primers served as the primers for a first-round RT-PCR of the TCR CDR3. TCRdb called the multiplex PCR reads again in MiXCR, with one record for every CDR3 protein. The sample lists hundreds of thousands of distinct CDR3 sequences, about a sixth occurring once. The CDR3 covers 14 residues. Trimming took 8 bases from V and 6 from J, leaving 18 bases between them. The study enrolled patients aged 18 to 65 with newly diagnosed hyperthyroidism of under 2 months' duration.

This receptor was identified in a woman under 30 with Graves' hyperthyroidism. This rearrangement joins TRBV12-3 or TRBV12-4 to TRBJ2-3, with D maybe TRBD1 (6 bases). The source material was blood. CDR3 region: CASGFGGQRDTQYF. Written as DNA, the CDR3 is TGTGCCAGCGGGTTTGGGGGACAAAGGGATACGCAGTATTTT.